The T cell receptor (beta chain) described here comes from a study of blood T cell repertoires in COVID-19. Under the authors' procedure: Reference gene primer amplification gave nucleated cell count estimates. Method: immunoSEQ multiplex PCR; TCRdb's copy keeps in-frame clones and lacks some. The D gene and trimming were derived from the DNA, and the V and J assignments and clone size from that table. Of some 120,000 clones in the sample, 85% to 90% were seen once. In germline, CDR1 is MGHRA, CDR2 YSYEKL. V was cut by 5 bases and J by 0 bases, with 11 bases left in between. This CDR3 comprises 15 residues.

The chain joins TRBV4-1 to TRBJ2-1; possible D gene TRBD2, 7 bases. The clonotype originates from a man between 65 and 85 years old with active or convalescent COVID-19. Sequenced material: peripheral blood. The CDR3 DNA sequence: TGCGCCAGCAGCGAGGGGGGGAGCTCCTACAATGAGCAGTTCTTC. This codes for CASSEGGSSYNEQFF.